The text below deals with one T cell receptor beta chain. The CDR3 spans 17 residues. The V gene end was trimmed by 4 bases and the J gene end by 2 bases; junction bases not matched to a gene: 12. Germline lookup yields CDR1 MNHNS and CDR2 SASEGT. PCR employed 60 Vbeta and 13 Jbeta primers. The data were produced by immunoSEQ multiplex PCR, yet TCRdb's version contains in-frame clones alone and is incomplete. The sample yields over 70,000 clones, over 70% seen once. This specimen comes from a study of cytomegalovirus exposure and HLA in healthy donors. The sequence was obtained from a middle-aged man in good health and CMV-seropositive. The sample comprised PBMCs. The rearrangement joins TRBV6-1 to TRBJ2-7, with 9 bases identical to TRBD2. DNA for the CDR3: TGTGCCAGCAGTGTGGAGATAGCGGGAGATTTCCCCTACGAGCAGTACTTC. It codes for CASSVEIAGDFPYEQYF.